What follows are 5 T cell receptor beta chains derived from one specimen sequenced in a study of identical twins. One entry per CDR3 protein results from TCRdb running MiXCR on the 5' RACE reads. Of roughly 720,000 distinct CDR3 sequences listed, 15% to 20% were seen once; the top ten hold less than 15%. In addition, the sample was reused for a study of T cells expressing NK-cell markers.

Sequencing input: PBMCs. The receptors originated from a woman in her late teens or twenties in good health.

J is TRBJ2-7 and V is TRBV29-1; unclear D gene. Per germline, CDR1 SQVTM and CDR2 ANQGSEA. CDR3 size: 13 residues. Trimming stripped 0 bases from V and 0 bases from J, with 6 bases between. CDR3 amino acids: CSVEELDSYEQYF. DNA of the CDR3: TGCAGCGTTGAAGAACTGGACTCCTACGAGCAGTACTTC.

For the CDR3, the DNA is TGTGCCACCAGTGATAGCGGGACAGCCCAAGAGACCCAGTACTTC. It codes for CATSDSGTAQETQYF. This chain uses TRBV24-1 with TRBJ2-5; D tentatively fits TRBD1 or TRBD2 (7 bases each). This CDR3 spans 15 amino acids. Germline values: CDR1 KGHDR, CDR2 SFDVKD. Between the trimmed V and J ends, which lost 3 bases and 1 base, there was a span of 11 bases.

This clonotype showed up just a few times. The J gene is TRBJ2-5, the V gene TRBV20-1; maybe TRBD2 (6 bases). There are 16 residues in the CDR3. Trimming took off 1 base at V and 4 bases at J, with 19 bases between the two ends. Germline loops: CDR1 DFQATT, CDR2 SNEGSKA (reference sequence). The CDR3 DNA follows: TGCAGTGCTAGAGCCCCTCAAACAGTGGGAGGAGAGACCCAGTACTTC. Translation gives CSARAPQTVGGETQYF.

The chain links TRBV6-1 to TRBJ2-2; TRBD2 agrees at 10 bases. The germline V gene encodes CDR1 MNHNS and CDR2 SASEGT. The CDR3 spans 15 residues. The ends lost 6 bases at V and 11 bases at J; junction bases unmatched: 12. CDR3 sequence (DNA): TGTGCCAGCAGAACTGTCACTAGCGGGGCACTTGAGCTGTTTTTT. Protein product: CASRTVTSGALELFF.

This clonotype was observed a handful of times. The chain recombines TRBV10-3 with TRBJ2-7, with D possibly called TRBD1 or TRBD2 (5 bases each). CDR3 length: 12 residues. Between the trimmed V and J ends, which lost 6 bases and 3 bases, there was a span of 9 bases. The V gene's germline CDR1 is ENHRY and CDR2 SYGVKD. DNA of the CDR3: TGTGCCATCAGGGGGACGCTCTACGAGCAGTACTTC. Protein sequence: CAIRGTLYEQYF.